This T cell receptor (beta chain) appears in the sequencing data of a study of T cell responses to AZD1222 COVID-19 vaccine. Study results and caveats: Two doses of AZD1222 preceded a rise in Spike-specific TCR breadth and depth. Mapped onto spike, vaccine-associated CD4 TCRs spanned it and were dominant at 160-218 and 743-854. Repertoires in all cases were sampled only once the peak T cell response had passed.

Assay: immunoSEQ multiplex PCR; the TCRdb copy retains only in-frame clones and omits some. Among about 70,000 clones listed, 88% were seen once. Per the germline V gene, CDR1 is SGHRS and CDR2 is YFSETQ. CDR3 length equals 14 residues. V shed 0 bases and J shed 5 bases, with 11 bases lying between them. There are a few counts of this clone. Its matching antigen is unknown. The sample in question was peripheral blood, obtained 28 days after the second dose of the MenACWY control vaccine. The chain employs TRBV5-1 and TRBJ1-1; weak D call: TRBD1 (5 bases). This receptor was obtained from an adult who received the MenACWY meningococcal vaccine as a control. The DNA for the CDR3 is TGCGCCAGCAGCTTGGTGGGGGAAGGGACTGAAGCTTTCTTT. Protein product: CASSLVGEGTEAFF.